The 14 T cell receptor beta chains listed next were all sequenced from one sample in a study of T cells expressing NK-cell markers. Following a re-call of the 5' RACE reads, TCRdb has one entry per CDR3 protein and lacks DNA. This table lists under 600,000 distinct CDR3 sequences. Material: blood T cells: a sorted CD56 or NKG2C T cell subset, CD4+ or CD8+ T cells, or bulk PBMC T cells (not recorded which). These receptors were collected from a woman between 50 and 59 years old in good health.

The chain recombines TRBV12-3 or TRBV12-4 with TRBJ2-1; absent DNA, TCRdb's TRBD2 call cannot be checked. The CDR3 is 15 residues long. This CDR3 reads CASTVSGRFRNEQFF.

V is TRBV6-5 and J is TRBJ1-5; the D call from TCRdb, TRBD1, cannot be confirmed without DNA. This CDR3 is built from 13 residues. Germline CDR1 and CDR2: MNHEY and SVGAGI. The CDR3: CASSPEGAQPQHF.

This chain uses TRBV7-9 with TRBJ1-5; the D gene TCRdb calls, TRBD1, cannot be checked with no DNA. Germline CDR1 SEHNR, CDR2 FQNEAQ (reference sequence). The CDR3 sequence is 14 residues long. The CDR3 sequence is CASSSDRGSGPQHF.

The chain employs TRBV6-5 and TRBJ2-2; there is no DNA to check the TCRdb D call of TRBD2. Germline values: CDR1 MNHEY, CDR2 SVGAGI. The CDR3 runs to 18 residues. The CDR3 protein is CASSYSIPGLVTTGELFF.

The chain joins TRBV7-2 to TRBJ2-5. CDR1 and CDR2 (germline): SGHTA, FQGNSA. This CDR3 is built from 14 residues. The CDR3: CASSLGPKAETQYF.

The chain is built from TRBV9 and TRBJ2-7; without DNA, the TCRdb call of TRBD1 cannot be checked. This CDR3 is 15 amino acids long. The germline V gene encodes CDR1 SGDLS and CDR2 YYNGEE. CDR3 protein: CASSVDSDTTYEQYF.

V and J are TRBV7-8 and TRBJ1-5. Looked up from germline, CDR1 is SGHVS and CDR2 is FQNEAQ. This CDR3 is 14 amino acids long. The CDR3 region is CASSLLVGDQPQHF.

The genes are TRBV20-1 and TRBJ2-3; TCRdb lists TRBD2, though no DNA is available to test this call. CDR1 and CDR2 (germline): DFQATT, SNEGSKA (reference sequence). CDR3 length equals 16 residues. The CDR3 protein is CSAKHGWTRGTDTQYF.

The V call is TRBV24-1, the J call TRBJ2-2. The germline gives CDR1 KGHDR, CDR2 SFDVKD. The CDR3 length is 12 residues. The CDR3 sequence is CATSPLTGELFF.

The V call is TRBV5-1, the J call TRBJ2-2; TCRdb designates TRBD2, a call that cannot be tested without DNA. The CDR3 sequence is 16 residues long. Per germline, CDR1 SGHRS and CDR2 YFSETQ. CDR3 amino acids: CASSLVDGGRTGELFF.

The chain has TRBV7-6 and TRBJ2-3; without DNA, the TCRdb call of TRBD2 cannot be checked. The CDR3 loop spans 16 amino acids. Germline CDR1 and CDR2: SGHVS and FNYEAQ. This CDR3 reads CASSSLSAGSTDTQYF.

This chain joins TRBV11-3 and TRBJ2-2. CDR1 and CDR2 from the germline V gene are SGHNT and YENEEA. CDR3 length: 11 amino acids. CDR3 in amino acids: CASSLSWGLFF.

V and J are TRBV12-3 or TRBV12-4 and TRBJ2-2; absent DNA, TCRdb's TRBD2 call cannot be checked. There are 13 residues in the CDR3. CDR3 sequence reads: CATAMRATGELFF.

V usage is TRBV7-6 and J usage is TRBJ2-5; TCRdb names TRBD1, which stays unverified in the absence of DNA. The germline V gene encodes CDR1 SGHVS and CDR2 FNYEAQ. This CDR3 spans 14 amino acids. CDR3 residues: CASSRGGRGETQYF.